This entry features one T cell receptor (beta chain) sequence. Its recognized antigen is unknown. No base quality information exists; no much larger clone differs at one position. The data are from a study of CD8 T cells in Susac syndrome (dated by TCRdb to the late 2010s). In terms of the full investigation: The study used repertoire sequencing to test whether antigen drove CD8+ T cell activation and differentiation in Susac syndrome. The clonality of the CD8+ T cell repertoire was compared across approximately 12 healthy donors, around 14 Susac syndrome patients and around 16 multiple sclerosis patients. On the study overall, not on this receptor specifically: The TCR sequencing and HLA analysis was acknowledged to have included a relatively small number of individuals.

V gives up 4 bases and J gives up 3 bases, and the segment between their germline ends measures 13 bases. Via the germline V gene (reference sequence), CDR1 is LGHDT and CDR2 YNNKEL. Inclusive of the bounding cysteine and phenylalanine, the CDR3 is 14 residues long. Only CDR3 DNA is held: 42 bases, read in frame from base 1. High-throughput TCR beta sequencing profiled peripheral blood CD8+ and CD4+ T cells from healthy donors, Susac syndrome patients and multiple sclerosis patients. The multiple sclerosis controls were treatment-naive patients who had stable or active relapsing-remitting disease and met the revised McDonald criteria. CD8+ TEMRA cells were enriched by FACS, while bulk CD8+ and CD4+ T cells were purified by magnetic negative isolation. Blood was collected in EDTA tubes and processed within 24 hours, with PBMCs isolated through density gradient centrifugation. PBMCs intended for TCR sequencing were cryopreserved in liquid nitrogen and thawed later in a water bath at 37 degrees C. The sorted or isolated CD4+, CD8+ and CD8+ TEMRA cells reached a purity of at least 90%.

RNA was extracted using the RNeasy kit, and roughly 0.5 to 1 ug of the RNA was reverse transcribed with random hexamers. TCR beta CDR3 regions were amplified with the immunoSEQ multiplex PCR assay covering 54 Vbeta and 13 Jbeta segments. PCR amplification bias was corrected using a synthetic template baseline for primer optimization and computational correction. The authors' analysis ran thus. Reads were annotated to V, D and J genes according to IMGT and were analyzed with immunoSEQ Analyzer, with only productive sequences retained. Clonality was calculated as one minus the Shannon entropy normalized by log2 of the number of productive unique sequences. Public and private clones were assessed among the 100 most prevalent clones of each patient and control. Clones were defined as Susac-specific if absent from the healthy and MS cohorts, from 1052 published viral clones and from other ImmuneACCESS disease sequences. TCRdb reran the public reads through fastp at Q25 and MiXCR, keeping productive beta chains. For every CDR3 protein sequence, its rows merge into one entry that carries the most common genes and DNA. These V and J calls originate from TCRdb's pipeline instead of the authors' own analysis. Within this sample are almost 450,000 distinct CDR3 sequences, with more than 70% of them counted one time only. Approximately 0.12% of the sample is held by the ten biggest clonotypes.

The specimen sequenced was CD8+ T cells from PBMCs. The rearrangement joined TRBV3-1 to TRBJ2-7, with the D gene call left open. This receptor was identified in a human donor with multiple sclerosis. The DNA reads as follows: TGTGCCAGCAGCCTACTCCAGTCTGACTACGAGCAGTACTTC. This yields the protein CASSLLQSDYEQYF.